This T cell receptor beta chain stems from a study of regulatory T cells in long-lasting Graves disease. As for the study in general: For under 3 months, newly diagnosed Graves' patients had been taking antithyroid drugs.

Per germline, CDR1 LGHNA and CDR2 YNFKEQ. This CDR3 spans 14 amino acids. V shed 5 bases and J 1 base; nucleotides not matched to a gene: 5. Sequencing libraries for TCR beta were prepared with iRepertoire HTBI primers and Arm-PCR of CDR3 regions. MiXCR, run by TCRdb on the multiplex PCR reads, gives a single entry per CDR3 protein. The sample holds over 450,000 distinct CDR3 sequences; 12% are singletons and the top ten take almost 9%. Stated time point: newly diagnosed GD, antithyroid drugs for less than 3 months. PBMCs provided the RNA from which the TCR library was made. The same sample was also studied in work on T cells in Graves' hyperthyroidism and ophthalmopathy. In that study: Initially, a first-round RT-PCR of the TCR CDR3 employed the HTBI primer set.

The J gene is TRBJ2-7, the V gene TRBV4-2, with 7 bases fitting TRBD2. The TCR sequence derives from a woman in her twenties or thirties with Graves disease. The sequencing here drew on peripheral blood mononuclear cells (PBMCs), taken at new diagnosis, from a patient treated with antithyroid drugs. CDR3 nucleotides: TGTGCCAGCAGCTTCGCGGGGGAATCCTACGAGCAGTACTTC. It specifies CASSFAGESYEQYF.